This is a list of T cell receptor beta chains from one sample in a study of T cells in Graves' hyperthyroidism and ophthalmopathy. MiXCR, run by TCRdb on the multiplex PCR reads, gives a single entry per CDR3 protein. The data contain 400,000 or so distinct CDR3 sequences, 11% to 15% of them singletons. The sequencing input was blood. All receptors come from a man between 45 and 60 years old with Graves' ophthalmopathy. Each CDR3 is given with its conserved first and last residue. Fields, in order: CDR3 protein, CDR3 DNA, D gene, V gene, clone size, J gene. D genes are given only for firm matches. Size values are once, few and many counts, or a class for expanded clones, and some rows have none.

CASSRTGITYEQYF	TGTGCCAGCAGTCGTACCGGGATCACCTACGAGCAGTACTTC	-	TRBV28	many	TRBJ2-7
CASSSKVEGTHEKLFF	TGTGCCAGCAGCTCGAAGGTTGAGGGGACCCATGAAAAACTGTTTTTT	-	TRBV7-8	many	TRBJ1-4
CASSLIRGSNEQFF	TGTGCCAGCAGTTTGATCCGAGGGTCGAATGAGCAGTTCTTC	-	TRBV28	many	TRBJ2-1
CASSKGGGNQPQHF	TGTGCCAGCAGCAAAGGGGGAGGAAATCAGCCCCAGCATTTT	-	TRBV14	-	TRBJ1-5
CASSPTDRLNTEAFF	TGTGCCAGCAGCCCAACGGACAGGTTGAACACTGAAGCTTTCTTT	TRBD1	TRBV12-3/TRBV12-4	many	TRBJ1-1
CASKIASSYEQYF	TGTGCCAGTAAAATCGCCAGCTCCTACGAGCAGTACTTC	-	TRBV12-3/TRBV12-4	-	TRBJ2-7
CAWRGGQKNIQYF	TGTGCCTGGAGGGGAGGACAGAAAAACATTCAGTACTTC	-	TRBV30	few	TRBJ2-4
CASSLVGGGRAYEQYF	TGTGCCAGCAGCTTAGTGGGGGGCGGGAGGGCCTACGAGCAGTACTTC	TRBD2	TRBV11-2	many	TRBJ2-7
CASSQEERRPYNEQFF	TGTGCCAGCAGCCAAGAAGAGAGGCGCCCCTACAATGAGCAGTTCTTC	-	TRBV3-1	many	TRBJ2-1
CASSLTRAAIEYEQYF	TGTGCCAGCTCCCTCACCCGGGCGGCGATTGAATACGAGCAGTACTTC	-	TRBV18	many	TRBJ2-7
CASSQGSYTDTQYF	TGTGCCAGCAGCCAGGGGTCATACACAGATACGCAGTATTTT	-	TRBV3-1	many	TRBJ2-3
CASSPVGGGYGYTF	TGTGCCAGCAGTCCGGTCGGGGGCGGCTATGGCTACACCTTC	-	TRBV27	many	TRBJ1-2
CASSNWRDQGNTQYF	TGTGCCAGCAGCAATTGGCGGGACCAGGGGAATACGCAGTATTTT	-	TRBV6-1	few	TRBJ2-3
CASSLALGRPYEQYF	TGTGCCAGCAGCTTGGCCCTCGGGAGGCCCTACGAGCAGTACTTC	TRBD2	TRBV5-6	few	TRBJ2-7
CASSFRGGANIQYF	TGTGCCAGCAGTTTCAGGGGAGGGGCGAACATTCAGTACTTC	-	TRBV12-3/TRBV12-4	few	TRBJ2-4
CSVDKTSGVPDTQYF	TGCAGCGTTGACAAGACTAGCGGGGTCCCAGATACGCAGTATTTT	TRBD2	TRBV29-1	few	TRBJ2-3
CASSSQGSNSPLHF	TGTGCCAGCAGCTCACAGGGTTCTAATTCACCCCTCCACTTT	-	TRBV7-9	many	TRBJ1-6
CASWFTWSGYTF	TGTGCCAGCTGGTTCACGTGGAGTGGCTACACCTTC	-	TRBV28	-	TRBJ1-2
CASSVGTNTQETQYF	TGTGCCAGCAGCGTAGGGACCAACACCCAAGAGACCCAGTACTTC	-	TRBV9	many	TRBJ2-5
CASSSLGGANVLTF	TGTGCCAGCAGCAGTTTAGGAGGGGCCAACGTCCTGACTTTC	-	TRBV5-5	once	TRBJ2-6
CASSYSVRQGTDTQYF	TGTGCCAGCAGTTACAGCGTTAGACAGGGCACAGATACGCAGTATTTT	-	TRBV6-5	-	TRBJ2-3
CASRGGRFTEAFF	TGTGCCAGCAGAGGCGGGAGGTTTACTGAAGCTTTCTTT	-	TRBV12-3/TRBV12-4	many	TRBJ1-1
CASSFTGSRDEQYF	TGTGCCAGCAGTTTCACCGGTTCTCGCGACGAGCAGTACTTC	-	TRBV12-3/TRBV12-4	few	TRBJ2-7
CASRKFGGSGRRKDTQYF	TGTGCCAGCAGAAAATTTGGCGGTAGCGGGAGGCGGAAAGATACGCAGTATTTT	TRBD2	TRBV5-4	few	TRBJ2-3
CASRPAASGNTIYF	TGTGCCAGCAGACCCGCCGCCTCTGGAAACACCATATATTTT	-	TRBV12-3/TRBV12-4	many	TRBJ1-3
CASSPLKSYNEQFF	TGTGCCAGCTCACCACTGAAGAGCTACAATGAGCAGTTCTTC	-	TRBV18	many	TRBJ2-1
CASRPRDRDFSTDTQYF	TGTGCCAGCAGACCCCGGGACAGGGATTTTTCCACAGATACGCAGTATTTT	TRBD1	TRBV27	few	TRBJ2-3
CSVKTDAPETQYF	TGCAGCGTAAAGACCGATGCCCCGGAGACCCAGTACTTC	-	TRBV29-1	-	TRBJ2-5
CASSVWAVSGSYNEQFF	TGTGCCAGCAGCGTCTGGGCCGTTTCCGGTTCCTACAATGAGCAGTTCTTC	-	TRBV9	-	TRBJ2-1
CASRKYGTGSGANVLTF	TGTGCCAGCAGAAAATATGGGACGGGCTCTGGGGCCAACGTCCTGACTTTC	-	TRBV7-3	-	TRBJ2-6
CASSEWVTQETQYF	TGTGCCAGCAGTGAATGGGTCACACAAGAGACCCAGTACTTC	-	TRBV25-1	-	TRBJ2-5
CASSRRGQGAVYNEQFF	TGTGCCAGCAGCCGCAGGGGGCAGGGGGCTGTGTACAATGAGCAGTTCTTC	TRBD1	TRBV3-1	many	TRBJ2-1
CSATGQANYGYTF	TGCAGTGCTACCGGACAGGCTAACTATGGCTACACCTTC	TRBD1	TRBV20-1	-	TRBJ1-2
CASSPTPTGGLNEQFF	TGTGCCAGCAGCCCGACCCCGACAGGGGGTTTGAATGAGCAGTTCTTC	TRBD1	TRBV7-9	many	TRBJ2-1
CSGALGAEQYF	TGCAGCGGCGCGCTGGGGGCCGAGCAGTACTTC	-	TRBV29-1	-	TRBJ2-7
CASSRLSNTEAFF	TGTGCCAGCAGCAGATTATCGAACACTGAAGCTTTCTTT	-	TRBV6-1	many	TRBJ1-1
CASSPDKNTEAFF	TGTGCCAGCAGCCCGGACAAGAACACTGAAGCTTTCTTT	-	TRBV12-3/TRBV12-4	many	TRBJ1-1
CASSIGRMSTDTQYF	TGTGCCAGTAGTATAGGACGGATGAGCACAGATACGCAGTATTTT	-	TRBV19	-	TRBJ2-3
CASSVRGETYNEQFF	TGTGCCAGCAGTGTTAGGGGGGAAACCTACAATGAGCAGTTCTTC	-	TRBV27	-	TRBJ2-1
CASSSEFTGTTSTDTQYF	TGTGCCAGCAGTTCCGAATTCACCGGGACAACTAGCACAGATACGCAGTATTTT	-	TRBV27	many	TRBJ2-3
CASSRGDQETQYF	TGTGCCAGCAGCAGGGGCGATCAAGAGACCCAGTACTTC	-	TRBV27	many	TRBJ2-5
CASSYSSSGRPRGDTQYF	TGTGCCAGCAGTTACTCGAGTAGCGGGAGGCCAAGGGGGGATACGCAGTATTTT	TRBD2	TRBV6-6	many	TRBJ2-3
CASSEGRYGNTIYF	TGTGCCAGCAGTGAAGGACGGTATGGAAACACCATATATTTT	-	TRBV2	many	TRBJ1-3